This T cell receptor beta chain is drawn from a study of T cells in Graves' hyperthyroidism and ophthalmopathy. TCR beta CDR3 region amplification was performed from RNA transcripts. HTBI primers drove first-round RT-PCR of the TCR CDR3. MiXCR, applied by TCRdb to the multiplex PCR reads, yields one record per CDR3 protein. The repertoire holds fewer than 450,000 distinct CDR3 sequences, with roughly 15% as singletons. The J segment lost 5 bases and the V segment lost 6 bases, leaving 7 bases of the junction unmatched. This CDR3 has 15 amino acids. This clonotype was seen repeatedly, ten times or more.

This chain joins TRBV12-3 or TRBV12-4 and TRBJ2-5; 12 positions match TRBD2. The sequence was obtained from a woman younger than 45 with Graves' hyperthyroidism that later progressed to Graves' ophthalmopathy. The sequenced material came from blood. CDR3 DNA: TGTGCCAGCAGCCCCCGACTAGCGGGGGAGGAGACCCAGTACTTC. The encoded protein is CASSPRLAGEETQYF.